Presented here are 14 T cell receptor beta chains from one specimen sequenced in a study of response to subunit inactivated influenza vaccine. TCRdb fed the RT-PCR reads into MiXCR, producing one record per CDR3 protein. The sample includes about 500,000 distinct CDR3 sequences, 16% of them seen just once. Source: CD4+ T cells sorted from PBMCs, taken approximately 25 months after vaccination. The receptors were sampled from a man aged 50 to 69 who received an inactivated influenza vaccine.

CDR3 in amino acids: CASSLVSGSIDEQFF. In DNA form, the CDR3 reads TGTGCCAGCAGCTTAGTTAGCGGGAGTATCGATGAGCAGTTCTTC. The J gene is TRBJ2-1, the V gene TRBV11-2; 9 bases are a match to TRBD2. Germline V gives CDR1 SGHAT, CDR2 FQNNGV. This CDR3 has 15 amino acids. The ends lost 1 base at V and 8 bases at J; junction bases unmatched: 6.

This chain uses TRBV11-2 with TRBJ2-1; TRBD2 is a possible D gene (6 bases). Germline values: CDR1 SGHAT, CDR2 FQNNGV. The CDR3 length is 14 residues. Trimming pared 0 bases from V and 12 bases from J, leaving 15 bases between. The CDR3 region is CASSLDKGGAGQFF. The CDR3 DNA follows: TGTGCCAGCAGCTTAGATAAGGGCGGGGCGGGGCAGTTCTTC.

The J gene is TRBJ1-2, the V gene TRBV4-2; a possible D gene is TRBD1 (5 bases). Germline CDR1 LGHNA, CDR2 YNFKEQ. The V and J ends lost 1 base and 3 bases respectively, with 15 bases between them. The CDR3 is 16 amino acids. CDR3 amino acids: CASSQVLSREDYGYTF. The CDR3 region has the DNA TGTGCCAGCAGCCAAGTTTTATCCAGGGAGGACTATGGCTACACCTTC.

Many counts were recorded for this clonotype. V usage is TRBV20-1 and J usage is TRBJ2-3, with 11 bases fitting TRBD2. The V gene's germline CDR1 is DFQATT and CDR2 SNEGSKA (reference sequence). This CDR3 spans 15 amino acids. J lost 2 bases, V lost 1 base, and 2 bases had no gene match. The DNA for the CDR3 is TGCAGTGCTAGAGGACTAGCGGGGACCACAGATACGCAGTATTTT. Amino acids: CSARGLAGTTDTQYF.

Only a few counts were recorded for this clonotype. This chain uses TRBV3-1 with TRBJ2-7; TRBD1 matches 7 bases. The V and J ends lost 4 bases and 6 bases, in that order; junction bases with no gene match: 6. CDR1 LGHDT and CDR2 YNNKEL come from the germline V gene (reference sequence). This CDR3 region has 13 residues. The CDR3 sequence is CASSPRQGTEQYF. CDR3 DNA sequence: TGTGCCAGCAGCCCAAGACAGGGTACCGAGCAGTACTTC.

This clonotype was recorded only once. V and J are TRBV18 and TRBJ1-2; no clear D gene. The germline CDR1 and CDR2 sequences are KGHSH and LQKENI. Trimming took off 4 bases at V and 8 bases at J, with 11 bases between the two ends. This CDR3 spans 12 amino acids. The CDR3, as DNA: TGTGCCAGCTCACGGTTACTGGACGGCTACACCTTC. Encoded protein: CASSRLLDGYTF. Supplemented by reference TRBV18 and TRBJ1-2, the full variable domain reads NAGVMQNPRHLVRRRGQEARLRCSPMKGHSHVYWYRQLPEEGLKFMVYLQKENIIDESGMPKERFSAEFPKEGPSILRIQQVVRGDSAAYFCASSRLLDGYTFGSGTRLTVV.

This chain links TRBV4-3 with TRBJ1-2, with D possibly TRBD1 on 5 matching bases. With 2 bases removed from V and 4 bases from J, the gap between germline ends came to 14 bases. The CDR3 is 15 residues long. The V gene's germline CDR1 is LGHNA and CDR2 YSLEER. As DNA, the CDR3 is TGCGCCAGCAGCCAAAACACGAGGGGTTCCTATGGCTACACCTTC. Its protein is CASSQNTRGSYGYTF.

This clonotype has only a few counts. For the CDR3, the DNA is TGTGCCAGCAGCTCACATGAAATCACAGATACGCAGTATTTT. Amino acids: CASSSHEITDTQYF. This chain links TRBV7-2 with TRBJ2-3; D remains unclear. Germline CDR1 is SGHTA and CDR2 is FQGNSA. The CDR3 has 14 amino acids. Trimming shortened V by 4 bases and J by 2 bases, and 10 bases separated the two germline ends.

The CDR3 DNA reads as TGTGCCAGCAGCTGGGACAGGGGGTTCGAAGCTTTCTTT. This codes for CASSWDRGFEAFF. V is TRBV5-6 and J is TRBJ1-1; TRBD1 matches 11 bases. Germline loops: CDR1 SGHDT, CDR2 YYEEEE. The CDR3 extends over 13 amino acids. The V gene end was trimmed by 3 bases and the J gene end by 8 bases; junction bases not matched to a gene: 3.

This clonotype was seen at least ten times. The genes are TRBV12-3 or TRBV12-4 and TRBJ1-4, with 7 bases lining up with TRBD1. This CDR3 has 14 residues. V gave up 3 bases and J gave up 6 bases; unmatched junction bases: 4. The CDR3 nucleotides read TGTGCCAGCAGTTTCCAGGGGGGGGATGAAAAACTGTTTTTT. It specifies CASSFQGGDEKLFF.

The genes are TRBV3-1 and TRBJ2-2, with TRBD2 matching over 9 bases. Germline assignment: CDR1 LGHDT and CDR2 YNNKEL (reference sequence). This CDR3 is built from 16 residues. The V gene end was trimmed by 4 bases and the J gene end by 9 bases; junction bases not matched to a gene: 12. CDR3 region: CASSPLGSGSARELFF. In DNA form, the CDR3 reads TGTGCCAGCAGCCCGCTTGGTAGCGGGAGCGCGAGGGAGCTGTTTTTT.

V is TRBV5-1 and J is TRBJ1-2, with TRBD1 as a possible D gene (5 bases). Germline CDR1 reads SGHRS; CDR2 reads YFSETQ. The CDR3 contains 14 residues. V was shortened by 0 bases and J by 4 bases, with 10 bases between the two germline ends. CDR3 DNA: TGCGCCAGCAGCTTGGACGACAGCACCTATGGCTACACCTTC. Protein: CASSLDDSTYGYTF. Complete variable domain (other parts from reference TRBV5-1 and TRBJ1-2): KAGVTQTPRYLIKTRGQQVTLSCSPISGHRSVSWYQQTPGQGLQFLFEYFSETQRNKGNFPGRFSGRQFSNSRSEMNVSTLELGDSALYLCASSLDDSTYGYTFGSGTRLTVV.

This clonotype appeared a few times. The chain has TRBV7-6 and TRBJ2-2, with D unresolved. CDR1 and CDR2 from the germline V gene are SGHVS and FNYEAQ. Trimming stripped 4 bases from V and 5 bases from J, with 14 bases between. This CDR3 spans 15 amino acids. The CDR3 nucleotides are TGTGCCAGCAGCTCCGGCCGGGTTCGGACCGGGGAGCTGTTTTTT. It yields the protein CASSSGRVRTGELFF. Supplemented by reference TRBV7-6 and TRBJ2-2, the full variable domain reads GAGVSQSPRYKVTKRGQDVALRCDPISGHVSLYWYRQALGQGPEFLTYFNYEAQQDKSGLPNDRFSAERPEGSISTLTIQRTEQRDSAMYRCASSSGRVRTGELFFGEGSRLTVL.

This clonotype was found many times. V gene TRBV20-1 combines with J gene TRBJ2-7, with 11 bases matching TRBD1. The CDR3 extends over 15 amino acids. Germline V gene lookup returns CDR1 DFQATT and CDR2 SNEGSKA (reference sequence). The trim removed 5 bases at V and 3 bases at J, leaving 9 bases unmatched. The CDR3 region has the DNA TGCAGTGCTGAAATTCGGGACAGGGGGTACTACGAGCAGTACTTC. Protein: CSAEIRDRGYYEQYF.